This T cell receptor (beta chain) was observed in a study of monozygotic twins with inflammatory bowel disease. Findings and limits, study-wide: Findings did not support one strong IBD-associated signal or clonotype. Clonotypes shared with others were fewer in IBD patients than in healthy twins, especially with disease activity. It was in IBD patients that TCRbeta diversity (inverse Simpson) was lower than in healthy co-twins.

On this clonotype itself: Its antigen is as yet unknown.

For every donor, one blood sample of approximately 2.3 ml was drawn. Germline assignment: CDR1 DFQATT and CDR2 SNEGSKA (reference sequence). This CDR3 has 14 residues. For each CDR3 protein, TCRdb gives one entry from its re-call of the 5' RACE reads, without DNA. In total, the table holds 110,000 or so distinct CDR3 sequences. The chain combines TRBV20-1 with TRBJ2-7; TCRdb's D call of TRBD1 is untestable without DNA. Sequencing was performed on blood. The clonotype comes from a human donor with ulcerative colitis or Crohn's disease, or a healthy co-twin of an affected twin (not recorded which). CDR3 region: CSARDRDHSYEQYF.